One and the same sample provided the 7 T cell receptor beta chains below, sequenced in a study of blood T cells in healthy people across ages. PCR was performed a second time for about 6 to 12 cycles using a sample-barcoded 5' primer and a J-beta primer mix. TCRdb recomputed calls from the 5' RACE reads with MiXCR, one row per CDR3 protein. The sample consists of around 1,800,000 distinct CDR3 sequences, more than 35% of them appearing once. Sequencing was done on a sample of blood. Every receptor here comes from a human donor in good health.

A few counts support this clonotype. The V call is TRBV7-3, the J call TRBJ1-1; D is ambiguous. CDR1 and CDR2 from the germline V gene are SGHTA and FQGTGA. The V end lost 2 bases, the J end lost 1 base, and 8 bases lay between the germline ends. The CDR3 contains 14 residues. The CDR3: CASSLGRENTEAFF. The CDR3, as DNA: TGTGCCAGCAGCTTAGGGCGGGAGAACACTGAAGCTTTCTTT.

The CDR3 loop reads CASSLPPGRRNSPLHF. The CDR3 DNA follows: TGCGCCAGCAGCCTCCCCCCGGGACGGAGAAATTCACCCCTCCACTTT. This chain joins TRBV4-3 and TRBJ1-6; D possibly corresponds to TRBD1 (5 bases). Between the trimmed V and J ends, which lost 4 bases and 7 bases, there was a span of 17 bases. From germline, CDR1 is LGHNA and CDR2 YSLEER. This CDR3 region has 16 residues.

This clonotype was counted only a few times. This chain joins TRBV12-3 or TRBV12-4 and TRBJ2-1, with D unresolved. CDR3 length equals 12 residues. The V gene lost 6 bases and the J gene lost 10 bases, with 13 bases spanning the gap. DNA for the CDR3: TGTGCCAGCAGCCTAATAATGGACGAGCAGTTCTTC. It codes for CASSLIMDEQFF.

The chain couples TRBV7-2 to TRBJ1-2; D is unclear. The length of the CDR3 is 16 residues. Germline-derived CDR1 and CDR2 are SGHTA and FQGNSA. Trimming removed 2 bases at V and 4 bases at J, with 17 bases between. CDR3 coding DNA: TGTGCCAGCAGCTTACCGGCAGGAACTTCTAGCTATGGCTACACCTTC. This encodes CASSLPAGTSSYGYTF.

The rearrangement uses TRBV12-3 or TRBV12-4 and TRBJ1-1; 9 bases line up with TRBD1. The CDR3 sequence is 15 residues long. V lost 4 bases to trimming and J lost 1 base; unmatched junction nucleotides: 4. The CDR3, as DNA: TGTGCCAGCAGTTCCTACAGGGGGCAGAACACTGAAGCTTTCTTT. This translates into CASSSYRGQNTEAFF.

The J gene is TRBJ2-7, the V gene TRBV7-2; D is undetermined. The last part of the DNA fits TRBJ2-5 better; the J call may be wrong. The CDR3 sequence is 13 residues long. Per the germline V gene, CDR1 is SGHTA and CDR2 is FQGNSA. The CDR3 DNA reads TGTGCCAGCAGCCCAGGAAGTGCGGAGACCCAGTACTTC. Translation: CASSPGSAETQYF.

The V gene is TRBV2, the J gene TRBJ1-4, with no clear D. The V gene's germline CDR1 is SNHLY and CDR2 FYNNEI. Trimming shortened V by 6 bases and J by 4 bases, and 12 bases separated the two germline ends. The CDR3 contains 14 residues. The CDR3 here is CASSQDSNNEKLFF. DNA of the CDR3: TGTGCCAGCAGCCAGGACTCGAATAATGAAAAACTGTTTTTT.